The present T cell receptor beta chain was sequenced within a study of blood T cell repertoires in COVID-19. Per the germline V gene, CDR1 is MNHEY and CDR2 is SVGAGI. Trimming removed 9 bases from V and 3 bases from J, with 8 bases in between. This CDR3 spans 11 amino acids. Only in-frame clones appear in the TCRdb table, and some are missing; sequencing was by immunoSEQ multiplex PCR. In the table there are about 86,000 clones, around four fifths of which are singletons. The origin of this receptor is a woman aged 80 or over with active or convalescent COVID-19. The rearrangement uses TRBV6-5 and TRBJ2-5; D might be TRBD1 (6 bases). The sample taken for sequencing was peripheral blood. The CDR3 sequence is CASRTEETQYF. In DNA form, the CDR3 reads TGTGCCAGTCGGACAGAAGAGACCCAGTACTTC.